The present entry profiles one T cell receptor beta chain with its context. The sample comes from a study of blood T cell repertoires in COVID-19. Looking at the study overall: COVID-19 samples collected from the United States, Italy and Spain covered acute and convalescent phases. Sources were T cells, B-cell-depleted T cells, or PBMCs; the material itself was cDNA or gDNA.

In the source study's methods: Counts of nucleated cells, estimated from reference gene primer amplification, were obtained. This table comes from immunoSEQ multiplex PCR, and its TCRdb copy is limited to in-frame clones, with some not included. V and J calls and clone size follow that table, whereas D and trimming were derived from the DNA. The table shows some 31,000 clones, with around 80% occurring only once. Trimming shortened V by 7 bases and J by 0 bases, and 13 bases separated the two germline ends. Germline-derived CDR1 and CDR2 are SNHLY and FYNNEI. This CDR3 comprises 14 residues. This sequence joins TRBV2 and TRBJ2-7, with D perhaps TRBD2 (6 bases). The sequenced sample was peripheral blood. This clonotype originated in a woman in her sixties or seventies with acute or convalescent COVID-19. CDR3 coding DNA: TGTGCCAGCAACCGGGACGGGAGCTCCTACGAGCAGTACTTC. Residues: CASNRDGSSYEQYF.